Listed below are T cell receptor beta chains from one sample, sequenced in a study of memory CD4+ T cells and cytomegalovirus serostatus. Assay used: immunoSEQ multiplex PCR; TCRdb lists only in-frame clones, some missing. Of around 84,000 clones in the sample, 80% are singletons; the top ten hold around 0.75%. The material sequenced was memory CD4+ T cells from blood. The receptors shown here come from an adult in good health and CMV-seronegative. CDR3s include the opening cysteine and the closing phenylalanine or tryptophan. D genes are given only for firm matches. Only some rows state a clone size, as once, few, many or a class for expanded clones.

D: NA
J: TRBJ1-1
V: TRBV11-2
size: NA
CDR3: CASSMNRESEAFF
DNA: TGTGCCAGCAGCATGAACAGGGAATCTGAAGCTTTCTTT

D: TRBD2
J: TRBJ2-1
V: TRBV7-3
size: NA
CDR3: CASSLFGTSGGLNEQFF
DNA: TGTGCCAGCAGCCTGTTTGGCACTAGCGGGGGGCTCAATGAGCAGTTCTTC

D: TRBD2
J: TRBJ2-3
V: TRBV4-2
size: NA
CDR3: CASSQDGRGGNTDTQYF
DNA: TGTGCCAGCAGCCAAGATGGACGGGGGGGCAACACAGATACGCAGTATTTT

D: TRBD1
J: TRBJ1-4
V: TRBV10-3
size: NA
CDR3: CAIRAGGGTNEKLFF
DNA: TGTGCCATCAGAGCAGGGGGAGGAACTAATGAAAAACTGTTTTTT

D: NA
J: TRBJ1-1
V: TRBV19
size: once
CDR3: CASSMTLNTEAFF
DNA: TGTGCCAGTAGTATGACCCTGAACACTGAAGCTTTCTTT

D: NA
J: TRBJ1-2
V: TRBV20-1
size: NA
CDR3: CSARGVSGYTF
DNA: TGCAGTGCTAGGGGGGTATCTGGCTACACCTTC

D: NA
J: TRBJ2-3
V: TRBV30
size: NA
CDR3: CAWSLDSNTDTQYF
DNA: TGTGCCTGGAGTCTAGACTCAAACACAGATACGCAGTATTTT

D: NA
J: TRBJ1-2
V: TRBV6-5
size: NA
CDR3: CASSPDGAYGYTF
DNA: TGTGCCAGCAGTCCCGACGGGGCCTATGGCTACACCTTC

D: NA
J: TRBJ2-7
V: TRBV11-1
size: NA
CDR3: CASSWDGTYEQYF
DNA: TGTGCCAGCAGCTGGGACGGAACCTACGAGCAGTACTTC

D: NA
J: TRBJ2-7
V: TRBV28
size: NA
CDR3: CASLKDPYEQYF
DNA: TGTGCCAGCCTCAAGGACCCCTACGAGCAGTACTTC

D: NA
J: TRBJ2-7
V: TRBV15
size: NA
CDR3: CATSRGGTETYEQYF
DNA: TGTGCCACCAGCAGAGGCGGGACAGAGACCTACGAGCAGTACTTC

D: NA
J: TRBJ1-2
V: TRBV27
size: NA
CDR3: CASSLFQGGYGYTF
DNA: TGTGCCAGCAGTTTATTTCAGGGAGGCTATGGCTACACCTTC

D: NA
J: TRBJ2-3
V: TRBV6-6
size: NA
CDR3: CASSYLSGRDTQYF
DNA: TGTGCCAGCAGTTACCTCTCGGGTAGAGATACGCAGTATTTT

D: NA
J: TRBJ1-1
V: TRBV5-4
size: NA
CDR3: CASSSNLKTEAFF
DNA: TGTGCCAGCAGCTCGAATCTGAAAACTGAAGCTTTCTTT

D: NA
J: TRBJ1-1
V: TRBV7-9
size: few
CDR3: CASSLAQTEAFF
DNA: TGTGCCAGCAGCTTAGCGCAGACTGAAGCTTTCTTT

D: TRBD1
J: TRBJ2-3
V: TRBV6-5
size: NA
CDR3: CASSYSRQGGDTQYF
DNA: TGTGCCAGCAGTTACTCCCGACAGGGGGGGGATACGCAGTATTTT

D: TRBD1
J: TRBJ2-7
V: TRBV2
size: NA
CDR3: CASSRTGQVLYEQYF
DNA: TGTGCCAGCAGTAGGACGGGACAGGTCCTCTACGAGCAGTACTTC

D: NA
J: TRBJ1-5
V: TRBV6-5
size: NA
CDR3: CASSYSRKEQPQHF
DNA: TGTGCCAGCAGTTACTCGAGGAAGGAGCAGCCCCAGCATTTT

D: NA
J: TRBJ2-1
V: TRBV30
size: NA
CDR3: CAWTHGNEQFF
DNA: TGTGCCTGGACCCACGGGAATGAGCAGTTCTTC

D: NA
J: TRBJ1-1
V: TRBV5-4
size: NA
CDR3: CASSVGLNTEAFF
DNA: TGTGCCAGCAGCGTGGGACTCAACACTGAAGCTTTCTTT

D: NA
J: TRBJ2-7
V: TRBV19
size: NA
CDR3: CASSKQGYEQYF
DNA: TGTGCCAGTAGCAAACAGGGCTACGAGCAGTACTTC

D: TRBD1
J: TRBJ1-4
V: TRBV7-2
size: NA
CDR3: CASSLATAGGNEKLFF
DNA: TGTGCCAGCAGCTTAGCGACGGCAGGGGGCAATGAAAAACTGTTTTTT

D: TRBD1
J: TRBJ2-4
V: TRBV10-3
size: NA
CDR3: CAISEGQGKLDIQYF
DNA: TGTGCCATCAGTGAGGGACAGGGGAAATTAGACATTCAGTACTTC

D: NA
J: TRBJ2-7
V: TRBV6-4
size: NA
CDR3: CASRKPGFSYEQYF
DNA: TGTGCCAGCAGGAAACCGGGATTTTCCTACGAGCAGTACTTC

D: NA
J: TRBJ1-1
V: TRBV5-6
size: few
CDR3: CASSLDTADWGYTEAFF
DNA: TGTGCCAGCAGCTTGGATACAGCCGACTGGGGATACACTGAAGCTTTCTTT

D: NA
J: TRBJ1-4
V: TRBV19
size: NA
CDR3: CASSLPGEGSKLFF
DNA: TGTGCCAGTAGTCTTCCGGGGGAAGGATCGAAACTGTTTTTT

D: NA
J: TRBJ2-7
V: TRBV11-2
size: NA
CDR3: CASSLSIGEQYF
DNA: TGTGCCAGCAGCTTATCGATCGGGGAGCAGTACTTC

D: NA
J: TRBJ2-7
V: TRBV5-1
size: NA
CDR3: CASRQDWGTYEQYF
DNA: TGCGCCAGCAGACAGGACTGGGGTACCTACGAGCAGTACTTC

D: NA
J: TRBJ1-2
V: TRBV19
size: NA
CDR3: CASSIETVTNYGYTF
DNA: TGTGCCAGTAGTATTGAAACTGTTACTAACTATGGCTACACCTTC

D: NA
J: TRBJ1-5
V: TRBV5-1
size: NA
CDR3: CASSLMGHSNQPQHF
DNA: TGCGCCAGCAGCCTAATGGGGCATAGCAATCAGCCCCAGCATTTT

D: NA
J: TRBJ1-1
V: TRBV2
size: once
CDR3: CASSITENTEAFF
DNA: TGTGCCAGCAGTATTACAGAGAACACTGAAGCTTTCTTT

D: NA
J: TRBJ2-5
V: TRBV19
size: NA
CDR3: CASSIRRGAKEETQYF
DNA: TGTGCCAGTAGTATAAGACGGGGGGCGAAAGAAGAGACCCAGTACTTC

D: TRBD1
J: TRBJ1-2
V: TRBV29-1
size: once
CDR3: CSVDETGVHGYTF
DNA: TGCAGCGTTGATGAGACAGGGGTCCATGGCTACACCTTC

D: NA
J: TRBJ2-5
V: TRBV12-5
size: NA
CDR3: CASGSRGGARQTQYF
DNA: TGTGCTAGTGGTTCGAGGGGGGGGGCGAGACAGACCCAGTACTTC

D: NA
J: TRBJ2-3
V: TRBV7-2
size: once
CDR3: CASSIVGDTQYF
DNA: TGTGCCAGCAGCATCGTAGGAGATACGCAGTATTTT

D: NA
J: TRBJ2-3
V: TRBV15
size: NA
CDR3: CATSRDLEQTSTDTQYF
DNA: TGTGCCACCAGCAGAGATCTCGAGCAGACTAGCACAGATACGCAGTATTTT

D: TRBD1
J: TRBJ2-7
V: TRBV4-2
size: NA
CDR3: CASSPNPGQTSAEQYF
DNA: TGTGCCAGCAGCCCTAACCCGGGACAGACCTCCGCCGAGCAGTACTTC

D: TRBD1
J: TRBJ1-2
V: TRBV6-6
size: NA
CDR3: CASSPTRTGYGYTF
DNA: TGTGCCAGCAGTCCCACTCGGACAGGCTATGGCTACACCTTC

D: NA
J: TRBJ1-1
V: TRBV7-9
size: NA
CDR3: CASSLTTVNTEAFF
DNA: TGTGCCAGCAGCTTGACGACGGTGAACACTGAAGCTTTCTTT

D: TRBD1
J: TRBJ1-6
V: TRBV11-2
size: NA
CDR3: CASSRNQTGRNSPLHF
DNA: TGTGCCAGCAGCCGAAACCAGACAGGGCGAAATTCACCCCTCCACTTT

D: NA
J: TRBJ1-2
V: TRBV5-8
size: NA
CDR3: CASSLERYGYTF
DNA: TGTGCCAGCAGCTTGGAGCGTTATGGCTACACCTTC

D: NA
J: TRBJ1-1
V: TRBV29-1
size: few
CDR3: CSVATMNTEAFF
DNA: TGCAGCGTTGCTACGATGAACACTGAAGCTTTCTTT

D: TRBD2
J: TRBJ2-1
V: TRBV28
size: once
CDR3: CASSPTSGAYNEQFF
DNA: TGTGCCAGCAGTCCGACTAGCGGAGCCTACAATGAGCAGTTCTTC

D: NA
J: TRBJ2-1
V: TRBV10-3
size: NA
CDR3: CAISEVREQFF
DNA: TGTGCCATCAGTGAGGTAAGGGAGCAGTTCTTC

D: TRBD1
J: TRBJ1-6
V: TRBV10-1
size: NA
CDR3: CASRDDRGSSPLHF
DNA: TGCGCCAGCAGGGATGACAGGGGGAGTTCACCCCTCCACTTT

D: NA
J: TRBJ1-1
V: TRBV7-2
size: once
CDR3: CASSLAETEAFF
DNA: TGTGCCAGCAGCTTAGCTGAGACTGAAGCTTTCTTT

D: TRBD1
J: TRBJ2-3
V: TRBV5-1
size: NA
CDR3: CASSLVRQGASDTQYF
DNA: TGCGCCAGCAGCTTAGTTAGACAGGGGGCCTCAGATACGCAGTATTTT

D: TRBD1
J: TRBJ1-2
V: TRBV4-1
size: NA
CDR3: CASSQVDRERYGYTF
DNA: TGCGCCAGCAGCCAAGTGGACAGGGAGAGATATGGCTACACCTTC

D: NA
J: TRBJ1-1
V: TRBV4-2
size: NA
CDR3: CASSQLTRDTEAFF
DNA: TGTGCCAGCAGCCAGCTGACCCGGGACACTGAAGCTTTCTTT

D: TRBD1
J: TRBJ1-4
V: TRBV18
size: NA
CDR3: CASSPGGQGFLLFF
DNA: TGTGCCAGCTCACCTGGGGGACAGGGTTTTTTGCTGTTTTTT